This entry features one T cell receptor (beta chain) sequence. This CDR3 spans 15 amino acids. Germline loops: CDR1 SGHRS, CDR2 YFSETQ. Trimming shortened V by 0 bases and J by 3 bases, and 12 bases separated the two germline ends. How the authors handled the data: Amplification of reference gene primers provided the estimated nucleated cell counts. This table comes from immunoSEQ multiplex PCR, and its TCRdb copy is limited to in-frame clones, with some not included. For V, J and clone size, that table is used; D and trimming come from the DNA. The sample shows approximately 150,000 clones, around 81% of them seen only once. The data originate from a study of blood T cell repertoires in COVID-19. Study-wide context: The origin of the acute and convalescent COVID-19 samples was the United States, Italy and Spain.

Before being deemed recovered, Cohort 3 donors had two negative PCRs, clearance, or symptom resolution. The sequenced sample was PBMCs or T cells enriched from blood (not recorded which). The receptor was isolated from a woman aged 40 to 49 who had recovered from COVID-19. The chain joins TRBV5-1 to TRBJ2-5, with D perhaps matching TRBD2 (5 bases). Here the CDR3 reads CASSLEGTREETQYF. CDR3 coding DNA: TGCGCCAGCAGCTTGGAGGGAACGCGGGAAGAGACCCAGTACTTC.